This passage covers 20 T cell receptor beta chains from one sample sequenced in a study of regulatory T cells in long-lasting Graves disease. Time point described: newly diagnosed GD, antithyroid drugs for less than 3 months. Following extraction of RNA from PBMCs, that RNA was used to make the TCR library. CDR3 regions were amplified by Arm-PCR using iRepertoire HTBI primers to build TCR beta libraries. TCRdb reanalysed the multiplex PCR reads using MiXCR and keeps one entry per CDR3 protein. The repertoire has about 500,000 distinct CDR3 sequences, about 12% of them found once; the top ten carry around 9.3%. These data also featured in a second study, about T cells in Graves' hyperthyroidism and ophthalmopathy.

Sequencing used peripheral blood mononuclear cells (PBMCs), obtained at new diagnosis, from a patient treated with antithyroid drugs. The receptors were sampled from a woman between 25 and 40 years old with Graves disease.

This clonotype has ten or more counts. The rearrangement links TRBV12-3 or TRBV12-4 to TRBJ2-2; 12 bases map to TRBD2. This CDR3 comprises 16 residues. After removal of 6 bases from V and 6 bases from J, the junction contained 8 bases not matched to a gene. In DNA form, the CDR3 reads TGTGCCAGCAGCCATCTAGCGGGAGGGCCTCCCGGGGAGCTGTTTTTT. Protein sequence: CASSHLAGGPPGELFF.

This clonotype came up many times. This chain links TRBV4-2 with TRBJ2-5; 10 positions match TRBD2. V trimming: 1 base; J trimming: 3 bases; junction bases outside the gene matches: 8. Germline CDR1 LGHNA, CDR2 YNFKEQ. CDR3 length: 17 amino acids. CDR3 residues: CASSQADGAGGKETQYF. The DNA for the CDR3 is TGTGCCAGCAGCCAAGCTGACGGAGCGGGAGGGAAAGAGACCCAGTACTTC.

As to this clonotype: One end of the junction is discordant with germline, which a read error may explain. The chain combines TRBV11-2 with TRBJ2-3; 9 nucleotides match TRBD1. This CDR3 has 15 residues. From germline, CDR1 is SGHAT and CDR2 FQNNGV. CDR3 sequence (DNA): TGCGCCAGCAGCCAAGATAGTGGGACAGGGATGGCGCAGTATTTT. Translated, it gives CASSQDSGTGMAQYF. The full variable domain, completed using reference TRBV11-2 and TRBJ2-3, is EAGVAQSPRYKIIEKRQSVAFWCNPISGHATLYWYQQILGQGPKLLIQFQNNGVVDDSQLPKDRFSAERLKGVDSTLKIQPAKLEDSAVYLCASSQDSGTGMAQYFGPGTRLTVL.

This clonotype has a handful of counts. This chain connects TRBV6-1 to TRBJ2-3; D remains ambiguous. The germline V and J ends were trimmed by 3 bases and 1 base, with 14 bases remaining between them. This CDR3 has 16 amino acids. The germline CDR1 and CDR2 sequences are MNHNS and SASEGT. CDR3 sequence: CASSEATLRGTDTQYF. In DNA, the CDR3 is TGTGCCAGCAGTGAGGCGACACTCCGGGGCACAGATACGCAGTATTTT.

This chain joins TRBV7-2 and TRBJ2-7; 11 positions agree with TRBD1. CDR1 and CDR2 from the germline V gene are SGHTA and FQGNSA. The CDR3 has 16 amino acids. V dropped 1 base and J dropped 6; count of bases not matched to a gene: 8. The CDR3 protein is CASSLEGGQGASEQYF. As DNA, the CDR3 is TGTGCCAGCAGCTTAGAGGGTGGACAGGGGGCAAGCGAGCAGTACTTC.

This clonotype was picked up many times. The genes are TRBV5-6 and TRBJ1-6, with D possibly being TRBD1 (6 bases). With 4 bases removed from V and 4 bases from J, the gap between germline ends came to 9 bases. CDR3 length equals 14 residues. Germline CDR1 is SGHDT and CDR2 is YYEEEE. In DNA form, the CDR3 reads TGTGCCAGCAGCATCGGACAGTATAATTCACCCCTCCACTTT. Amino acids: CASSIGQYNSPLHF.

This clonotype was counted between two and nine times. The chain joins TRBV9 to TRBJ2-1, with 8 bases matching TRBD2. Germline CDR1 SGDLS, CDR2 YYNGEE. The trim removed 4 bases at V and 2 bases at J, leaving 8 bases unmatched. This CDR3 comprises 16 residues. The CDR3 loop is CASSFRTSNAYNEQFF. In nucleotides, the CDR3 is TGTGCCAGCAGCTTCCGGACTAGCAATGCCTACAATGAGCAGTTCTTC.

The rearrangement links TRBV29-1 to TRBJ2-7; 14 nucleotides agree with TRBD2. The CDR3 loop spans 15 amino acids. With V trimmed by 4 bases and J by 2 bases, 4 bases remained unmatched. Germline values: CDR1 SQVTM, CDR2 ANQGSEA. The CDR3 coding sequence is TGCAGCGTTGGTGGGACTAGCGGGGGTACCTACGAGCAGTACTTC. It yields the protein CSVGGTSGGTYEQYF.

This clonotype was counted only a few times. The CDR3 sequence: CASSPQGLDTQYF. Written as DNA, the CDR3 is TGTGCCAGCTCACCACAGGGACTGGATACGCAGTATTTT. The rearrangement uses TRBV18 and TRBJ2-3; tentatively, D is TRBD2 (6 bases). Trimming removed 1 base at V and 6 bases at J, with 8 bases between. Germline V CDR1 and CDR2: KGHSH, LQKENI. The CDR3 is made up of 13 amino acids.

This clonotype occurred a few times. The chain uses TRBV6-1 and TRBJ2-7, with 11 bases identical to TRBD1. The CDR3 contains 14 residues. Germline V gene lookup returns CDR1 MNHNS and CDR2 SASEGT. Trimming at V came to 7 bases and at J to 4 bases, leaving 6 bases not matched to a gene. CDR3 amino acids: CASILDRGLYEQYF. The CDR3 region has the DNA TGTGCCAGCATCCTGGACAGGGGGCTATACGAGCAGTACTTC.

This clonotype was detected ten times or more. The chain combines TRBV19 with TRBJ2-7, with D possibly matching TRBD1 (5 bases). The CDR3 is made up of 14 amino acids. The germline CDR1 and CDR2 sequences are LNHDA and SQIVND (reference sequence). V lost 3 bases and J lost 3, with 12 bases in between. In DNA form, the CDR3 reads TGTGCCAGTAGTATGTCCGACAGAATCTACGAGCAGTACTTC. Protein sequence: CASSMSDRIYEQYF.

Of note for this clonotype: It may be a read error: a sequence one base away is much more abundant. The chain links TRBV2 to TRBJ1-5; 12 bases are shared with TRBD1. CDR1 and CDR2 from the germline V gene are SNHLY and FYNNEI. V lost 6 bases and J lost 6; bases outside the gene matches: 6. The CDR3 sequence is 15 residues long. The CDR3: CASRLGTGGVQPQHF. DNA for the CDR3: TGTGCCAGCAGACTCGGGACAGGGGGCGTTCAGCCCCAGCATTTT. Combining the CDR3 with reference TRBV2 and TRBJ1-5 gives the whole variable domain EPEVTQTPSHQVTQMGQEVILRCVPISNHLYFYWYRQILGQKVEFLVSFYNNEISEKSEIFDDQFSVERPDGSNFTLKIRSTKLEDSAMYFCASRLGTGGVQPQHFGDGTRLSIL.

This clonotype came up many times. This rearrangement joins TRBV7-9 to TRBJ2-7; a possible D gene is TRBD1 (6 bases). V was pared by 2 bases and J by 6 bases, with 17 bases between. The CDR3 length is 15 residues. CDR1 is SEHNR, CDR2 FQNEAQ, per germline (reference sequence). The CDR3 reads CASSLTRGSGAEQYF. In DNA, the CDR3 is TGTGCCAGCAGCTTAACCAGGGGTTCTGGAGCCGAGCAGTACTTC.

This chain joins TRBV19 and TRBJ2-7; 7 bases map to TRBD2. This CDR3 contains 13 residues. Per the germline V gene, CDR1 is LNHDA and CDR2 is SQIVND (reference sequence). With 3 bases clipped from V and 5 bases from J, the junction kept 4 bases outside the gene matches. CDR3 loop: CASSIEGRDEQYF. Written as DNA, the CDR3 is TGTGCCAGTAGTATTGAAGGGAGGGACGAGCAGTACTTC.

At least ten counts were recorded for this clonotype. The chain joins TRBV5-1 to TRBJ2-1, with 8 bases that match TRBD2. Germline trimming cut 0 bases from V and 5 bases from J; bases unmatched to any gene: 10. The CDR3 spans 17 residues. In germline, CDR1 is SGHRS, CDR2 YFSETQ. CDR3 in amino acids: CASSLAPAGGVNNEQFF. The CDR3, as DNA: TGCGCCAGCAGCTTGGCCCCGGCGGGAGGAGTGAACAATGAGCAGTTCTTC. Combining the CDR3 with reference TRBV5-1 and TRBJ2-1 gives the whole variable domain KAGVTQTPRYLIKTRGQQVTLSCSPISGHRSVSWYQQTPGQGLQFLFEYFSETQRNKGNFPGRFSGRQFSNSRSEMNVSTLELGDSALYLCASSLAPAGGVNNEQFFGPGTRLTVL.

This clonotype occurred many times. This chain uses TRBV6-5 with TRBJ1-5; D unclear. CDR3 length: 14 amino acids. Trimming took off 2 bases at V and 2 bases at J, with 7 bases between the two ends. Germline V gene lookup returns CDR1 MNHEY and CDR2 SVGAGI. CDR3 sequence (DNA): TGTGCCAGCAGTTACCATGTCGGCAATCAGCCCCAGCATTTT. It specifies CASSYHVGNQPQHF.

This clonotype has ten or more counts. The chain has TRBV19 and TRBJ2-3; D is perhaps TRBD1 or TRBD2 (5 bases each). CDR3 size: 15 residues. CDR1 LNHDA and CDR2 SQIVND come from the germline V gene (reference sequence). Trimming cost V 4 bases and J 9 bases, with 20 bases left between them. Here the CDR3 reads CASSTTWSSRGTQYF. CDR3 nucleotides: TGTGCCAGTAGTACGACCTGGTCTAGCCGGGGCACGCAGTATTTT.

This clonotype appeared many times. The V gene is TRBV28, the J gene TRBJ2-7; no clear D gene. V lost 4 bases and J lost 9, with 13 bases in between. Germline CDR1 reads MDHEN; CDR2 reads SYDVKM. CDR3 length equals 12 residues. CDR3 loop: CASSSRTTVQYF. CDR3 in DNA: TGTGCCAGCAGTTCCAGGACCACGGTGCAGTACTTC. The full variable domain, its missing parts supplied by reference TRBV28 and TRBJ2-7, is DVKVTQSSRYLVKRTGEKVFLECVQDMDHENMFWYRQDPGLGLRLIYFSYDVKMKEKGDIPEGYSVSREKKERFSLILESASTNQTSMYLCASSSRTTVQYFGPGTRLTVT.

This clonotype was counted ten times or more. The V call is TRBV12-3 or TRBV12-4, the J call TRBJ2-1; TRBD2 might be the D (5 bases). The J call is uncertain, as TRBJ2-5 better fits the DNA end. The CDR3 runs to 14 residues. DNA of the CDR3: TGTGCCAGCAGTTTCGGGAACTATCGGGAGACCCAGTACTTC. Translating gives CASSFGNYRETQYF.

The rearrangement links TRBV6-2 or TRBV6-3 to TRBJ2-7, with 7 bases lining up with TRBD1. The CDR3 runs to 15 residues. With 8 bases clipped from V and 0 bases from J, the junction kept 10 bases outside the gene matches. Germline V gene data show CDR1 as MNHEY and CDR2 as SVGEGT. CDR3 residues: CASQDETGFSYEQYF. The CDR3 DNA is TGTGCCAGCCAGGACGAGACAGGGTTCTCCTACGAGCAGTACTTC.